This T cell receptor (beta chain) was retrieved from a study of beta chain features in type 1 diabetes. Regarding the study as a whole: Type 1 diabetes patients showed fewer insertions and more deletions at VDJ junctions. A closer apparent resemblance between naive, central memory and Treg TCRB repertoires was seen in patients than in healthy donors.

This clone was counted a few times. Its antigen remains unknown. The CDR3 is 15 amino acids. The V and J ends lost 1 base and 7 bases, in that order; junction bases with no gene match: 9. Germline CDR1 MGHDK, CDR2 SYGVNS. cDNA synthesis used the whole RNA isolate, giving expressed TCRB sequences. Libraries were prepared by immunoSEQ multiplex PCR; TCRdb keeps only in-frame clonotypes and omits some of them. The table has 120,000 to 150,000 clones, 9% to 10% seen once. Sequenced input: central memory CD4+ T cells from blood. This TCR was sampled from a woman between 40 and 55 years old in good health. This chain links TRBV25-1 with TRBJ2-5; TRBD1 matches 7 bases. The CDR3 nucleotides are TGTGCCAGCAGTGAATTATACAGGGGAAGGGGGACCCAGTACTTC. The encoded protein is CASSELYRGRGTQYF.